The TCR beta chain described here comes from a study of vaccination effects on CD4 cells after COVID-19. Peptide-pool stimulation followed by sequencing identified expanded antigen-specific CD4+ clonotypes in the ViraFEST assay. Once cultured for approximately ten days, the cells underwent separation to obtain CD4+ T cells. The individual was infected with SARS-CoV-2 between March and December 2020, as confirmed by PCR. Concerning this clone: Its antigen is currently unknown.

Only in-frame clones appear in the TCRdb table, and some are missing; sequencing was by immunoSEQ multiplex PCR. The sample yields around 53,000 clones, 65% to 80% seen once. There are 16 residues in the CDR3. Trimming stripped 4 bases from V and 0 bases from J, with 13 bases between. Germline values: CDR1 LGHNA, CDR2 YNFKEQ. The material was CD4+ T cells from PBMCs cultured with HIV peptides, obtained before COVID-19 vaccination. Subset given: HIV-1 Nef peptide pool negative control/reference culture. The chain uses TRBV4-2 and TRBJ2-1, with D uncertain. The source is a human donor who had a prior SARS-CoV-2 infection. CDR3 residues: CASSLAKTRSYNEQFF. CDR3 bases: TGTGCCAGCAGCCTAGCAAAGACCCGCTCCTACAATGAGCAGTTCTTC.